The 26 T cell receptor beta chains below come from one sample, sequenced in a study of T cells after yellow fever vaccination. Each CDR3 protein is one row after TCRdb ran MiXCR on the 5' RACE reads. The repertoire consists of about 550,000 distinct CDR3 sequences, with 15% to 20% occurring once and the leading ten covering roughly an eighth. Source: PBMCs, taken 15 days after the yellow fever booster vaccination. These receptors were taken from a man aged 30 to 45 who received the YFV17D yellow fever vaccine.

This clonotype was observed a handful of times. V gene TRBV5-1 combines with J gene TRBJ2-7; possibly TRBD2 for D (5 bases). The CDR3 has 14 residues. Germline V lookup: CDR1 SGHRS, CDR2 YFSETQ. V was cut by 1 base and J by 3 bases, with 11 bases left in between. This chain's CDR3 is CASSLSRDYYEQYF. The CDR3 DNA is TGCGCCAGCAGCTTGTCGAGGGATTACTACGAGCAGTACTTC. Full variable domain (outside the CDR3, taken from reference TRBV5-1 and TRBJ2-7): KAGVTQTPRYLIKTRGQQVTLSCSPISGHRSVSWYQQTPGQGLQFLFEYFSETQRNKGNFPGRFSGRQFSNSRSEMNVSTLELGDSALYLCASSLSRDYYEQYFGPGTRLTVT.

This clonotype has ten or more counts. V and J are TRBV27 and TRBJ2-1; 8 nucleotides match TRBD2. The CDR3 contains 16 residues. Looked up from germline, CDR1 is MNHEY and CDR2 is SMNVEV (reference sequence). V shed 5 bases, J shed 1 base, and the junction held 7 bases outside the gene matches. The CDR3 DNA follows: TGTGCCAGCAGTGAGGGACTAGTAGGTTCCTACAATGAGCAGTTCTTC. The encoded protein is CASSEGLVGSYNEQFF.

Here the CDR3 DNA reads TGCAGTGCTAGAGATACACTAGCGGGAACCGGCACCGGGGAGCTGTTTTTT. It encodes CSARDTLAGTGTGELFF. The genes are TRBV20-1 and TRBJ2-2; TRBD2 aligns across 10 bases. After removal of 0 bases from V and 4 bases from J, the junction contained 8 bases not matched to a gene. The CDR3 spans 17 residues. Germline CDR1 reads DFQATT; CDR2 reads SNEGSKA (reference sequence).

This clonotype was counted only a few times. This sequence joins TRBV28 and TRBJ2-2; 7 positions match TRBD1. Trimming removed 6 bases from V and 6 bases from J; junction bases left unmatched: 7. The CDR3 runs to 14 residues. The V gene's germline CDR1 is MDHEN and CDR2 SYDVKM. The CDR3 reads CASRYRGTSGELFF. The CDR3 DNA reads TGTGCCAGCAGATACAGGGGTACATCCGGGGAGCTGTTTTTT.

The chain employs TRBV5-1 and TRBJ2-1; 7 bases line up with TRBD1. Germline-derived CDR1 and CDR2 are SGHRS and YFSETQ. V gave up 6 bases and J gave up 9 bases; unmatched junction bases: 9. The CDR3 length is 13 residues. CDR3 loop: CASTNIQGSEQFF. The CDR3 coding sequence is TGCGCCAGCACCAACATACAGGGGTCTGAGCAGTTCTTC.

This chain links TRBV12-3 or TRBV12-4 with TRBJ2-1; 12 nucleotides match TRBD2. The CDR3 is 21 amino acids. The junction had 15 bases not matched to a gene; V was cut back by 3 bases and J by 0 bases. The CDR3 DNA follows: TGTGCCAGCAGTTTGCTCATCCCACTAGCGGGAGGCTCTATCTCCTACAATGAGCAGTTCTTC. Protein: CASSLLIPLAGGSISYNEQFF.

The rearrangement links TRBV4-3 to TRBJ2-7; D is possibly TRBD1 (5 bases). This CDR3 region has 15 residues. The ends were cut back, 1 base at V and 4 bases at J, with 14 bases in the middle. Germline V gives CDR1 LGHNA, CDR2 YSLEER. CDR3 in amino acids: CASSQVRAVWYEQYF. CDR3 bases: TGCGCCAGCAGCCAAGTCAGGGCGGTGTGGTACGAGCAGTACTTC.

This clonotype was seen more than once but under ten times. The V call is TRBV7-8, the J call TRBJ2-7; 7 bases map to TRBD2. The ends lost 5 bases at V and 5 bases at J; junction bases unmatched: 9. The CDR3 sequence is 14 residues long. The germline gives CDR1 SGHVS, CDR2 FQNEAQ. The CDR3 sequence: CASSLRTSMHEQYF. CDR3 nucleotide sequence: TGTGCCAGCAGCCTTCGGACTAGTATGCACGAGCAGTACTTC.

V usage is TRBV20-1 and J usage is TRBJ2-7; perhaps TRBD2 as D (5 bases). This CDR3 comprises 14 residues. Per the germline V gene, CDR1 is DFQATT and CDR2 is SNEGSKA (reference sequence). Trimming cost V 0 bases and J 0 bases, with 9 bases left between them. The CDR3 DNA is TGCAGTGCTAGAGATCACGAGGGCTCCTACGAGCAGTACTTC. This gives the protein CSARDHEGSYEQYF.

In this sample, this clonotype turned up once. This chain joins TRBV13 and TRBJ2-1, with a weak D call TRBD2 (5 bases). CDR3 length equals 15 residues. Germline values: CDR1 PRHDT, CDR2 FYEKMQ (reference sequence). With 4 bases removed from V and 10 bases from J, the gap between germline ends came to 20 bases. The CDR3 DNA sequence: TGTGCCAGCAGCTCACCGAATTCCGGGGAAAGGGAGCAGTTCTTC. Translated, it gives CASSSPNSGEREQFF.

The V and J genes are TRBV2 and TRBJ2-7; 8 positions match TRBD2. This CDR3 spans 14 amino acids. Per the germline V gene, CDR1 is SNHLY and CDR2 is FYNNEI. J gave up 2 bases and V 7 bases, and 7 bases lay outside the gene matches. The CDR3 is CASTQREYAYEQYF. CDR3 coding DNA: TGTGCCAGCACCCAGCGGGAGTACGCCTACGAGCAGTACTTC.

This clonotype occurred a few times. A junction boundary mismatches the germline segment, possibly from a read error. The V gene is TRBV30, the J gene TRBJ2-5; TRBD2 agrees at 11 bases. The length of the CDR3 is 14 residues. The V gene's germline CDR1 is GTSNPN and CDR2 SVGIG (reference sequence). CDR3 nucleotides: TGTGCCTGGATGTCCCTTTTAGCGGGAGGGCCCGTGCTCTTC. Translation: CAWMSLLAGGPVLF.

The CDR3 region has the DNA TGCAGTGCTAGAGCCGACTGGGGTACTGGGACTAGCGGGAGGTTGCATGAGCAGTTCTTC. Translating gives CSARADWGTGTSGRLHEQFF. The rearrangement uses TRBV20-1 and TRBJ2-1; 15 bases line up with TRBD2. V dropped 1 base and J dropped 8; count of bases not matched to a gene: 18. Germline CDR1 and CDR2: DFQATT and SNEGSKA (reference sequence). The CDR3 contains 20 residues.

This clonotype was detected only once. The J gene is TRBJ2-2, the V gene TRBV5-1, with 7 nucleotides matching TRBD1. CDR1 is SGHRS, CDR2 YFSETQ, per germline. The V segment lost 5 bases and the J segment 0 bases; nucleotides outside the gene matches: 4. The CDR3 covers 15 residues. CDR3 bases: TGCGCCAGCAGGGGACAGACCGCGAACACCGGGGAGCTGTTTTTT. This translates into CASRGQTANTGELFF.

The CDR3 reads CASSPTGTAINNEQFF. Written as DNA, the CDR3 is TGTGCCAGCAGCCCAACCGGGACGGCGATTAATAATGAGCAGTTCTTC. This chain connects TRBV7-2 to TRBJ2-1, with D perhaps given as TRBD1 or TRBD2 (5 bases each). Germline loops: CDR1 SGHTA, CDR2 FQGNSA. The CDR3 has 16 residues. The ends were cut back, 5 bases at V and 7 bases at J, with 21 bases in the middle. Complete variable domain (other parts from reference TRBV7-2 and TRBJ2-1): GAGVSQSPSNKVTEKGKDVELRCDPISGHTALYWYRQSLGQGLEFLIYFQGNSAPDKSGLPSDRFSAERTGGSVSTLTIQRTQQEDSAVYLCASSPTGTAINNEQFFGPGTRLTVL.

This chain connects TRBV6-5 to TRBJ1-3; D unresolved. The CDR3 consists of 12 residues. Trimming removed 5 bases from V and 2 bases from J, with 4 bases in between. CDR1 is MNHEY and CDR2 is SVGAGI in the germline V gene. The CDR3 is CASSDTGNTIYF. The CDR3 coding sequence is TGTGCCAGCAGTGACACTGGAAACACCATATATTTT.

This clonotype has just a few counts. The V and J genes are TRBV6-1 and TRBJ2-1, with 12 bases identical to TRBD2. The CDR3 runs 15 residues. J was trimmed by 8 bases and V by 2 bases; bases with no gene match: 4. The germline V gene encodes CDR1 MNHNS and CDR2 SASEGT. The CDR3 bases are TGTGCCAGCAGTGAACTAGCGGGAGGGAAAGATGAGCAGTTCTTC. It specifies CASSELAGGKDEQFF.

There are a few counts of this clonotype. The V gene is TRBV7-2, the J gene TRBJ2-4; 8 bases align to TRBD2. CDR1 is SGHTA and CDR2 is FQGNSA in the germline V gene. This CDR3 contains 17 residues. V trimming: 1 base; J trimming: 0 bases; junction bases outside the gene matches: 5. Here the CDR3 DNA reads TGTGCCAGCAGCTTAGAGCTAGCGGGTCAAGCCAAAAACATTCAGTACTTC. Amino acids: CASSLELAGQAKNIQYF. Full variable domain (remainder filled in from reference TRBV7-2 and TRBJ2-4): GAGVSQSPSNKVTEKGKDVELRCDPISGHTALYWYRQSLGQGLEFLIYFQGNSAPDKSGLPSDRFSAERTGGSVSTLTIQRTQQEDSAVYLCASSLELAGQAKNIQYFGAGTRLSVL.

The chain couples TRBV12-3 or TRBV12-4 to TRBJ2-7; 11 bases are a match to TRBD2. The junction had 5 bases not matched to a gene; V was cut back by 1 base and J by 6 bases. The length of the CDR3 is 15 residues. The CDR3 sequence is CASSLGLAGTSEQYF. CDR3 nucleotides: TGTGCCAGCAGTTTAGGACTAGCGGGAACTTCCGAGCAGTACTTC.

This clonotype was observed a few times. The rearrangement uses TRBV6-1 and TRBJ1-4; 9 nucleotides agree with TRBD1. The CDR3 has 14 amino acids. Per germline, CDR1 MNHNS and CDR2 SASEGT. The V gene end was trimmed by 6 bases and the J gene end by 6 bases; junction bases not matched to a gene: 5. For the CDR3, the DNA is TGTGCCAGCAGCTTGACAGGGGGTGATGAAAAACTGTTTTTT. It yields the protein CASSLTGGDEKLFF.

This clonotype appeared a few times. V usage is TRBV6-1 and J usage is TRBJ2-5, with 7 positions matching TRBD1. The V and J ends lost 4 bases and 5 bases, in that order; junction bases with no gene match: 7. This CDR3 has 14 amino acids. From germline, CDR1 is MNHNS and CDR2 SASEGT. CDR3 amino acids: CASSGIQGWETQYF. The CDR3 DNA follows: TGTGCCAGCAGTGGGATACAGGGGTGGGAGACCCAGTACTTC.

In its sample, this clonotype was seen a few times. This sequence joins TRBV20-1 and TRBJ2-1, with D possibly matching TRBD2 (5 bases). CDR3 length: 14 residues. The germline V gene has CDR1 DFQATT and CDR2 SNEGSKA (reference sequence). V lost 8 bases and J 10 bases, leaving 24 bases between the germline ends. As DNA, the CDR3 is TGCAGTACACCAAAGGGAGACACTTCGGGGGAGCAGTTCTTC. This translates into CSTPKGDTSGEQFF.

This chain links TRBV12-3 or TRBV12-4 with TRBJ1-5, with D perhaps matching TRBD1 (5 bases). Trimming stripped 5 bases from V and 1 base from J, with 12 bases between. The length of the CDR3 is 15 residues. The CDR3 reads CASSDKGLSNQPQHF. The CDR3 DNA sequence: TGTGCCAGCAGTGATAAGGGGTTGAGCAATCAGCCCCAGCATTTT.

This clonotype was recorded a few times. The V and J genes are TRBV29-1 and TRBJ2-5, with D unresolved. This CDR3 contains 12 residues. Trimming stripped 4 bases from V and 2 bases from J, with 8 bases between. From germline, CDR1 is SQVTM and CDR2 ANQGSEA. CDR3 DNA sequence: TGCAGCGTTGCATTTAGACAAGAGACCCAGTACTTC. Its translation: CSVAFRQETQYF.

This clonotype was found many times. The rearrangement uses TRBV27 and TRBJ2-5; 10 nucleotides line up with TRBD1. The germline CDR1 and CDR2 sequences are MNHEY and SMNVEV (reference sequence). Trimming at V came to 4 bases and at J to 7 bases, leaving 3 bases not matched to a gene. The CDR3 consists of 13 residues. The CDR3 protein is CASSWGDRGTQYF. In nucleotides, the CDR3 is TGTGCCAGCAGTTGGGGGGACAGGGGGACCCAGTACTTC.

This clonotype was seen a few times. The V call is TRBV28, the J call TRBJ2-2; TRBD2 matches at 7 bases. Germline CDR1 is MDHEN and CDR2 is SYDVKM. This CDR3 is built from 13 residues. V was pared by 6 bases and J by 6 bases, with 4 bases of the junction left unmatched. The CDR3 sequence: CASSKTSAGELFF. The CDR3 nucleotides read TGTGCCAGCAGCAAAACTAGCGCCGGGGAGCTGTTTTTT.